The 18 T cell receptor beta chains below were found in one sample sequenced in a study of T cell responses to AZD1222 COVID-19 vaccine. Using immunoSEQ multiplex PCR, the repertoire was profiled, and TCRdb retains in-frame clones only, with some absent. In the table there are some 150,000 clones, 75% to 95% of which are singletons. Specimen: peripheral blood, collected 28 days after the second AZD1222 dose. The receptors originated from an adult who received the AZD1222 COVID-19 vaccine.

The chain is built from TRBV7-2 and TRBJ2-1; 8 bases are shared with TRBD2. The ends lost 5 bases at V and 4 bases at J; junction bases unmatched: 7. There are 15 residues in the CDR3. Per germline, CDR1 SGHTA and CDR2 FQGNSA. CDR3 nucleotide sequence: TGTGCCAGCAGCGAACTAGCGGATTTTTACAATGAGCAGTTCTTC. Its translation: CASSELADFYNEQFF.

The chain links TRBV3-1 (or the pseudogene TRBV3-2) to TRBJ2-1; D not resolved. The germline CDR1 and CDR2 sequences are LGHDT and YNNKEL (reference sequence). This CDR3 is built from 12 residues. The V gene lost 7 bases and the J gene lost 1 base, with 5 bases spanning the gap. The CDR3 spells CASKGSYNEQFF. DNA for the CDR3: TGTGCCAGCAAGGGATCCTACAATGAGCAGTTCTTC.

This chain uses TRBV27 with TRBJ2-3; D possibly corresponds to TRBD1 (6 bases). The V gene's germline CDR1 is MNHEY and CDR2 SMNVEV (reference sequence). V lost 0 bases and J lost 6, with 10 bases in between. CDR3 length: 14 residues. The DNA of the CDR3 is TGTGCCAGCAGTTTATCGGCAGGGGTGGATACGCAGTATTTT. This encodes CASSLSAGVDTQYF.

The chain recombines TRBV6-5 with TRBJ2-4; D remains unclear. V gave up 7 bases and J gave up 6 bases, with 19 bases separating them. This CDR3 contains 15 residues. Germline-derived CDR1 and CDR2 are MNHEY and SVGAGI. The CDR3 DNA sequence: TGTGCCAGCAACACCCCCGGGTTGGTGGGAAACATTCAGTACTTC. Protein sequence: CASNTPGLVGNIQYF.

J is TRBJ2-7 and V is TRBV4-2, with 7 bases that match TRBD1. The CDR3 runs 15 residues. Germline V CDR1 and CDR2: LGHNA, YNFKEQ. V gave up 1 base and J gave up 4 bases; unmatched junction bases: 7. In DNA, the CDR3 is TGTGCCAGCAGCCAAGCCTGGGACAGCGTTTACGAGCAGTACTTC. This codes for CASSQAWDSVYEQYF.

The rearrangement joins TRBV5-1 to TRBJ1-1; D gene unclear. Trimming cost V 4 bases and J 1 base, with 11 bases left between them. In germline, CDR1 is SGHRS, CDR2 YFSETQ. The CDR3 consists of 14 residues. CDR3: CASSPEVGNTEAFF. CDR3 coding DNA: TGCGCCAGCAGCCCCGAGGTAGGGAACACTGAAGCTTTCTTT.

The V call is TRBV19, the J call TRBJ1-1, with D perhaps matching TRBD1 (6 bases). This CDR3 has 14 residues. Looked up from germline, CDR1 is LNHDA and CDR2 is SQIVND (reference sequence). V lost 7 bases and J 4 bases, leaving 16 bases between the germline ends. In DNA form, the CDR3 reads TGTGCCAGTAAAACCATCCAGGGGCTCACTGAAGCTTTCTTT. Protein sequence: CASKTIQGLTEAFF.

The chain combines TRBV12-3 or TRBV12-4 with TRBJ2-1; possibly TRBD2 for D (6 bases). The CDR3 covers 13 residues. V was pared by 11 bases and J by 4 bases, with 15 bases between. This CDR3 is CAVRKGLYNEQFF. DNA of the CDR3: TGTGCCGTCCGTAAGGGACTTTACAATGAGCAGTTCTTC.

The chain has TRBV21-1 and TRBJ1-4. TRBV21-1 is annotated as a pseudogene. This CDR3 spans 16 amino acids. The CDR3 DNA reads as TGTGCCAGCAGCAATCGCCACCTGGGGAGCAACGAAAAACTGTTTTTT. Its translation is CASSNRHLGSNEKLFF.

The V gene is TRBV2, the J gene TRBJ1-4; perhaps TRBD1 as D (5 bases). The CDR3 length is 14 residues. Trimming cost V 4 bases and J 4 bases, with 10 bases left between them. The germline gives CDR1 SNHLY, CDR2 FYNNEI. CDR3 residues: CASSVGRDNEKLFF. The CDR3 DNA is TGTGCCAGCAGTGTCGGCAGGGATAATGAAAAACTGTTTTTT.

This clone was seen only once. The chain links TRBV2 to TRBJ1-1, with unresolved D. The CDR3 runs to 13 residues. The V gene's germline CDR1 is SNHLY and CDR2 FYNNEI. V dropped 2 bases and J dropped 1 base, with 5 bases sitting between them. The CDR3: CASSESWNTEAFF. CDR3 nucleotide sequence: TGTGCCAGCAGTGAATCCTGGAACACTGAAGCTTTCTTT. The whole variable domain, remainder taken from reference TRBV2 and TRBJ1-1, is EPEVTQTPSHQVTQMGQEVILRCVPISNHLYFYWYRQILGQKVEFLVSFYNNEISEKSEIFDDQFSVERPDGSNFTLKIRSTKLEDSAMYFCASSESWNTEAFFGQGTRLTVV.

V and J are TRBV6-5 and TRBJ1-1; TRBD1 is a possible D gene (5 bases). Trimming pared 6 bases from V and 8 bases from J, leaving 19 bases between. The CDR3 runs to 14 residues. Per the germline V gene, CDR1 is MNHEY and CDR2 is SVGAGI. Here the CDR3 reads CASRSTARVSEAFF. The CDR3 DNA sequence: TGTGCCAGCAGATCGACGGCCAGGGTGTCGGAAGCTTTCTTT.

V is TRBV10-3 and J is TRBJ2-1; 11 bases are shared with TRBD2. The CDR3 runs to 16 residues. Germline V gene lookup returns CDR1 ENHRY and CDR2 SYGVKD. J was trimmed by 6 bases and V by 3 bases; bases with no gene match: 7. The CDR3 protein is CAISDSGSGRANEQFF. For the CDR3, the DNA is TGTGCCATCAGTGACTCGGGTAGCGGGAGGGCCAATGAGCAGTTCTTC.

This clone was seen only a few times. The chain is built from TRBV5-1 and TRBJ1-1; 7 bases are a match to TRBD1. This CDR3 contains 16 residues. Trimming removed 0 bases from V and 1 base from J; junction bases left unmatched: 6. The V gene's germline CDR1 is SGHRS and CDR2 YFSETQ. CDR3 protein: CASSLEVGTANTEAFF. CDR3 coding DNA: TGCGCCAGCAGCTTGGAGGTGGGGACAGCGAACACTGAAGCTTTCTTT.

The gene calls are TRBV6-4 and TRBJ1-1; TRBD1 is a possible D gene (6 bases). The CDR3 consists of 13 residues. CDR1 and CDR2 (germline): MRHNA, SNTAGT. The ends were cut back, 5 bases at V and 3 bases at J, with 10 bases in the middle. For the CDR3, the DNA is TGTGCCAGCAGTCGGGGGGCAGACACTGAAGCTTTCTTT. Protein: CASSRGADTEAFF.

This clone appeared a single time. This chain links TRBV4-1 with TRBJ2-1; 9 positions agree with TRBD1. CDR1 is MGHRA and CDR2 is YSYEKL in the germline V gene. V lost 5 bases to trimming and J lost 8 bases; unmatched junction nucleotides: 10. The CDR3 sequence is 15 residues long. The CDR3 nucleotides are TGCGCCAGCAGCTTCCGGGACAGGGCTGAAGATGAGCAGTTCTTC. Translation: CASSFRDRAEDEQFF.

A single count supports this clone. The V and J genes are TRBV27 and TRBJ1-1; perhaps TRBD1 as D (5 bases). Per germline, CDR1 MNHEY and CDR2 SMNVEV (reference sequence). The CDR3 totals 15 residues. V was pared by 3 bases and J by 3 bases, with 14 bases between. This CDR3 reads CASSFRSKGDTEAFF. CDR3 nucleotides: TGTGCCAGCAGTTTCCGCAGTAAAGGGGACACTGAAGCTTTCTTT.

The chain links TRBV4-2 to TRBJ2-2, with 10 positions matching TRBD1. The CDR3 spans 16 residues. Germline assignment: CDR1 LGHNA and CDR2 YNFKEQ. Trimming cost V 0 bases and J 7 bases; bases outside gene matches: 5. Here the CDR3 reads CASSQDVTGGHGELFF. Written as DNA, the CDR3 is TGTGCCAGCAGCCAAGATGTGACAGGGGGCCACGGGGAGCTGTTTTTT.